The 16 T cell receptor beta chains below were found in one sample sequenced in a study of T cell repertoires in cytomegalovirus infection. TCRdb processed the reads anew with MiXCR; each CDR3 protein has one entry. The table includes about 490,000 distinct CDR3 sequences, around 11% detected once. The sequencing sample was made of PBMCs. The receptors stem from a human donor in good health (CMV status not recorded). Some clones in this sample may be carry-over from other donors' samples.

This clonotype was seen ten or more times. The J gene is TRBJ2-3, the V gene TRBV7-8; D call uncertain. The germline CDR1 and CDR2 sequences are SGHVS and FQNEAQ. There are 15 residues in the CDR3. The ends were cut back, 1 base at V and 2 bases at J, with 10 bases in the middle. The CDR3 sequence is CASSLDNPYTDTQYF. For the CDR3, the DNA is TGTGCCAGCAGCTTAGATAACCCGTACACAGATACGCAGTATTTT.

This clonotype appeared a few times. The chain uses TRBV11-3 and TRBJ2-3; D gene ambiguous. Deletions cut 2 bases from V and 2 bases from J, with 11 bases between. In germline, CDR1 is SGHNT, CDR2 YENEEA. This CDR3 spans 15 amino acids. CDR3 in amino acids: CASSLTTANTDTQYF. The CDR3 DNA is TGTGCCAGCAGCTTAACTACAGCCAACACAGATACGCAGTATTTT.

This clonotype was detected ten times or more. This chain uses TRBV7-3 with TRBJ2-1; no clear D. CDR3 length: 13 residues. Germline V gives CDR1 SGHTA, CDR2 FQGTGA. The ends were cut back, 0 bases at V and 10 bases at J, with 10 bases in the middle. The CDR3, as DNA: TGTGCCAGCAGCTTAACCTCCGCAGAAGAGCAGTTCTTC. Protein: CASSLTSAEEQFF.

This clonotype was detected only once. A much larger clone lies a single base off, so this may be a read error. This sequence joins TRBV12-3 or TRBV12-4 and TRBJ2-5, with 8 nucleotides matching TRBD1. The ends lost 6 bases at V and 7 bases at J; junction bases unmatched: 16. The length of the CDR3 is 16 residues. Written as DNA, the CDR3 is TGTGCCAGCAGCCCTAATATCGGACAGGGAGAAGGGACCCAGTACTTC. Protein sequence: CASSPNIGQGEGTQYF.

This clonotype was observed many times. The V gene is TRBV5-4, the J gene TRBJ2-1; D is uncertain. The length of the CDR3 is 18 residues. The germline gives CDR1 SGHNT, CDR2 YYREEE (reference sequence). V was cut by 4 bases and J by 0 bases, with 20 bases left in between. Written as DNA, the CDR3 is TGTGCCAGCAGCATCGAGATCTTAAATCACATCTCCTACAATGAGCAGTTCTTC. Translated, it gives CASSIEILNHISYNEQFF.

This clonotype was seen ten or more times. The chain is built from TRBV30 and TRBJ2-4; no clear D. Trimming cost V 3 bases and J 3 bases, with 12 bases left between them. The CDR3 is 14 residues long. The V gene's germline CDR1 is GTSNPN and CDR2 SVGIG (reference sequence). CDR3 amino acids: CAWSDDSGKNIQYF. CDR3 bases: TGTGCCTGGAGCGACGACTCGGGCAAAAACATTCAGTACTTC.

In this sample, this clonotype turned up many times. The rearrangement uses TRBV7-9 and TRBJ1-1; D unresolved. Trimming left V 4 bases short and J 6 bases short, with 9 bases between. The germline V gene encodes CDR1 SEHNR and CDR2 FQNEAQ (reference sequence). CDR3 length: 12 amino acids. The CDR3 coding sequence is TGTGCCAGCAGCTCCCTCGGAGCTGAAGCTTTCTTT. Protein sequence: CASSSLGAEAFF. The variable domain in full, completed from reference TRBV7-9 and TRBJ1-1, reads DTGVSQNPRHKITKRGQNVTFRCDPISEHNRLYWYRQTLGQGPEFLTYFQNEAQLEKSRLLSDRFSAERPKGSFSTLEIQRTEQGDSAMYLCASSSLGAEAFFGQGTRLTVV.

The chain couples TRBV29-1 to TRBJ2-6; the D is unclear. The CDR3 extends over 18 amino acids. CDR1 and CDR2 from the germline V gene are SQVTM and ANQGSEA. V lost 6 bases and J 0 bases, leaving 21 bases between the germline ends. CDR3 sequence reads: CSVAQRRQDGSGANVLTF. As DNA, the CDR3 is TGCAGCGTAGCCCAACGGCGGCAGGATGGCTCTGGGGCCAACGTCCTGACTTTC.

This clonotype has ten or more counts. Here the CDR3 DNA reads TGTGCCACCGGGGGCGTGGAGGAGACCCAGTACTTC. This sequence encodes CATGGVEETQYF. This chain uses TRBV7-9 with TRBJ2-5; D is perhaps TRBD1 or TRBD2 (6 bases each). CDR1 is SEHNR, CDR2 FQNEAQ, per germline (reference sequence). This CDR3 has 12 amino acids. V lost 10 bases to trimming and J lost 5 bases, with 14 bases between them.

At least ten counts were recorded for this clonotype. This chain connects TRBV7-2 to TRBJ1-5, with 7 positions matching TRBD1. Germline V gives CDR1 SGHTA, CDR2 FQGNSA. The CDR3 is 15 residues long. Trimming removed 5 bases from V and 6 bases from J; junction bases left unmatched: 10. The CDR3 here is CASSRQGGGGQPQHF. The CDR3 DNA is TGTGCCAGCAGCCGACAGGGAGGGGGAGGTCAGCCCCAGCATTTT.

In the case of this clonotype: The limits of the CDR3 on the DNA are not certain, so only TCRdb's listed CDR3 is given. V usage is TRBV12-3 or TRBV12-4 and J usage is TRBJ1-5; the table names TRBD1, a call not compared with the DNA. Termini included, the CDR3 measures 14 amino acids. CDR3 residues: CASSWGQGNQPQQF.

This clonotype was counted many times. The CDR3 DNA reads as TGTGCCAGCAGTTTCGGGGCGGGAGAGACCCAGTACTTC. It specifies CASSFGAGETQYF. The rearrangement links TRBV12-3 or TRBV12-4 to TRBJ2-5; D is possibly TRBD1 or TRBD2 (5 bases each). The V end was cut by 3 bases, the J end by 4 bases, with 9 bases between. The CDR3 runs 13 residues.

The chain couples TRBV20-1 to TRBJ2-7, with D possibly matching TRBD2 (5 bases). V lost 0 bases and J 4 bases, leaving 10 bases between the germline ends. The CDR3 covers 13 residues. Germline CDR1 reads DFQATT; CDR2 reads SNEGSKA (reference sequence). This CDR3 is CSARDSEGYEQYF. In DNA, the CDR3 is TGCAGTGCTAGAGATAGCGAGGGTTACGAGCAGTACTTC.

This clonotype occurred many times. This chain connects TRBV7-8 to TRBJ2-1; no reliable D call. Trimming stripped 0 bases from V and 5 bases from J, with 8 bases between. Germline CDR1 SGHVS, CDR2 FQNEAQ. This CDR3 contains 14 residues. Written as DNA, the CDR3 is TGTGCCAGCAGCTTAGCGTTCACGGACAATGAGCAGTTCTTC. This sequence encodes CASSLAFTDNEQFF.

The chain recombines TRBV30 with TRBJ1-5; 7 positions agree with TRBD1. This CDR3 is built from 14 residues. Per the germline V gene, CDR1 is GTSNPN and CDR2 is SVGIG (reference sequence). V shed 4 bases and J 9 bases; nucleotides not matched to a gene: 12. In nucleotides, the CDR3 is TGTGCCTGGAACAACGGACAGGTCGACCGGCCCCAGCATTTT. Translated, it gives CAWNNGQVDRPQHF.

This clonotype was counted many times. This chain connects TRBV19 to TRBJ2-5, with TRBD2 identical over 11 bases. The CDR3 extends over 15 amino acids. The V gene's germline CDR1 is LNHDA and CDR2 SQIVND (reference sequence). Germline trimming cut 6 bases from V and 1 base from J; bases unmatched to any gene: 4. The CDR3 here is CASRRTSGSQETQYF. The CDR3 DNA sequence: TGTGCCAGTAGAAGAACTAGCGGGAGCCAAGAGACCCAGTACTTC.